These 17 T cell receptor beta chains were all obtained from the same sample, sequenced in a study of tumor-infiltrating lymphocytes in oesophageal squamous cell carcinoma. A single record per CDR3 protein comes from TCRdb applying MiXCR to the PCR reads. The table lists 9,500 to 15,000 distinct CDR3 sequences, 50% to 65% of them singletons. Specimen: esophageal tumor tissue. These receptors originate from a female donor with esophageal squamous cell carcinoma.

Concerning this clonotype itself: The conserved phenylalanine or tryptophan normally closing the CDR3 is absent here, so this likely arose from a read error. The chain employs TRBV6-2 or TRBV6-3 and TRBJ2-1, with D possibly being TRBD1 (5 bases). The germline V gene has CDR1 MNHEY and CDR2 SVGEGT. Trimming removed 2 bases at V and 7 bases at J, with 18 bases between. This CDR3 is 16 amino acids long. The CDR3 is CASSYVGPAYRNEQFS. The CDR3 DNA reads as TGTGCCAGCAGTTACGTGGGCCCGGCCTACAGGAATGAGCAGTTCTCC.

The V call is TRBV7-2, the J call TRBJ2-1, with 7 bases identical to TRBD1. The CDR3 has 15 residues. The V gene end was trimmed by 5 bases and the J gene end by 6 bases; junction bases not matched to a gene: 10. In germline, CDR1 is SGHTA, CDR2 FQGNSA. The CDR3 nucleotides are TGTGCCAGCAGCCTACCGGGACAGAAGGTCAATGAGCAGTTCTTC. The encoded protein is CASSLPGQKVNEQFF.

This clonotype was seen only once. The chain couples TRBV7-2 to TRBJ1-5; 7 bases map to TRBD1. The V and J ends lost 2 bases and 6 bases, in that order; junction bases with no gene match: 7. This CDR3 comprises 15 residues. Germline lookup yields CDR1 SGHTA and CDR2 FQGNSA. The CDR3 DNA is TGTGCCAGCAGCTTATCGGGACAGCAAGGTCAGCCCCAGCATTTT. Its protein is CASSLSGQQGQPQHF.

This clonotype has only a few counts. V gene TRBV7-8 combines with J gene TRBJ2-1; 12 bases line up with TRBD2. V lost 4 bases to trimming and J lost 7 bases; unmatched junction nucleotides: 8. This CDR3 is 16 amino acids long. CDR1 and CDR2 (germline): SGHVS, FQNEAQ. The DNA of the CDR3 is TGTGCCAGCAGCTGGCTAGCGGGAGGGCCTCTGAATGAGCAGTTCTTC. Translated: CASSWLAGGPLNEQFF.

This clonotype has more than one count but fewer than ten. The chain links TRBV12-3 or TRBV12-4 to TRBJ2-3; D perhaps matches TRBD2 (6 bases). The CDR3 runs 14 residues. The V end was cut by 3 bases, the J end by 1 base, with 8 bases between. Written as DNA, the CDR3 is TGTGCCAGCAGTTTGGGACTGCGCACAGATACGCAGTATTTT. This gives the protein CASSLGLRTDTQYF.

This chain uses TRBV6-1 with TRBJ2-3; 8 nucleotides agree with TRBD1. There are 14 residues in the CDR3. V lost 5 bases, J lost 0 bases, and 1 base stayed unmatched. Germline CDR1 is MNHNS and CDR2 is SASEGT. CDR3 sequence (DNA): TGTGCCAGCAGTCGGACAGGGAGCACAGATACGCAGTATTTT. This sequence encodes CASSRTGSTDTQYF.

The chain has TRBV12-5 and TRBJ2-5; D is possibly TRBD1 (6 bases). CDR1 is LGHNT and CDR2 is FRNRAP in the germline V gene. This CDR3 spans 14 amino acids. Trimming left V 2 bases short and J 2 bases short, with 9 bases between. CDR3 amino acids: CASGLSGTQETQYF. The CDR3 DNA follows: TGTGCTAGTGGTTTGTCAGGGACACAAGAGACCCAGTACTTC.

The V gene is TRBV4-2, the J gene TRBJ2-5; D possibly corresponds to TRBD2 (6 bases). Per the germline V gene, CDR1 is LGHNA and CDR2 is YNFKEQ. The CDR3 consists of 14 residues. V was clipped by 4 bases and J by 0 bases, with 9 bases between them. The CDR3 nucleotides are TGTGCCAGCAGCCGCCGGGACTACCAAGAGACCCAGTACTTC. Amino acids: CASSRRDYQETQYF.

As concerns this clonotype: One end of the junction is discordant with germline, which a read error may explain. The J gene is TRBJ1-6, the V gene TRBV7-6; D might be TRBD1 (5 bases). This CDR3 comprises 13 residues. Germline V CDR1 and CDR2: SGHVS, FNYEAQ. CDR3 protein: CASSSGTFYEQYF. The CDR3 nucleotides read TGTGCCAGCAGCAGCGGGACTTTCTACGAGCAGTACTTT. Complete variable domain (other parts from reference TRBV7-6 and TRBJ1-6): GAGVSQSPRYKVTKRGQDVALRCDPISGHVSLYWYRQALGQGPEFLTYFNYEAQQDKSGLPNDRFSAERPEGSISTLTIQRTEQRDSAMYRCASSSGTFYEQYFGNGTRLTVT.

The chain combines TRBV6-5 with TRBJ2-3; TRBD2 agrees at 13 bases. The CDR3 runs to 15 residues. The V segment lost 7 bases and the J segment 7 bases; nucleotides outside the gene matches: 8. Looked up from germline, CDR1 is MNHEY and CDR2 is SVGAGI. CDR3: CASTRLAGGLNTQYF. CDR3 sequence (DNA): TGTGCCAGCACAAGACTAGCGGGAGGATTAAATACGCAGTATTTT.

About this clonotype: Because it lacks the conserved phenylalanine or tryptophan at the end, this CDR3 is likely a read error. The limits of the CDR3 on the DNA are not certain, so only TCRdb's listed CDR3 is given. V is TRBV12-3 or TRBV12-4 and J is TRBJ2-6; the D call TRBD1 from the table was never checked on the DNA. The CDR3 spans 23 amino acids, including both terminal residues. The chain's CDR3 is CASSLASTGPHPDLYKNIQYFGA.

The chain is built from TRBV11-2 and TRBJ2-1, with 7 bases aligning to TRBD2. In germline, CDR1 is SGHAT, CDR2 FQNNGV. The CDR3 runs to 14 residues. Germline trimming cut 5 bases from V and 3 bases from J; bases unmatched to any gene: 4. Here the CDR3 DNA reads TGTGCCAGCAGCGGCCGGGACTACTACAATGAGCAGTTCTTC. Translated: CASSGRDYYNEQFF.

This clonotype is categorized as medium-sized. CDR3 loop: CASRPTGAYNEQFF. CDR3 bases: TGTGCCAGCAGACCGACAGGGGCCTACAATGAGCAGTTCTTC. This chain connects TRBV12-3 or TRBV12-4 to TRBJ2-1; 8 nucleotides line up with TRBD1. The CDR3 contains 14 residues. The trim removed 6 bases at V and 2 bases at J, leaving 3 bases unmatched.

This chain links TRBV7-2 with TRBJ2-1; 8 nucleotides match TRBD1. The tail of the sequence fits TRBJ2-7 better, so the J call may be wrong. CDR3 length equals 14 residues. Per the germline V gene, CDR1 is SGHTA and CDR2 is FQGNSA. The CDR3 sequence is CASSSWTGKYEQYF. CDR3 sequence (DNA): TGTGCCAGCAGCTCGTGGACAGGGAAATACGAGCAGTACTTC.

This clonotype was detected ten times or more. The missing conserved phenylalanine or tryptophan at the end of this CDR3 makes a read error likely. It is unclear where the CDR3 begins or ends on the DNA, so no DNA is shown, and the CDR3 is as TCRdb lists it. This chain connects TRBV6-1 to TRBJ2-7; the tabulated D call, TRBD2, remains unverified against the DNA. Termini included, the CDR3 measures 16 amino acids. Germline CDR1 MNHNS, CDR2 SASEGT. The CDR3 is CASSYSPTGNPYTFGS.

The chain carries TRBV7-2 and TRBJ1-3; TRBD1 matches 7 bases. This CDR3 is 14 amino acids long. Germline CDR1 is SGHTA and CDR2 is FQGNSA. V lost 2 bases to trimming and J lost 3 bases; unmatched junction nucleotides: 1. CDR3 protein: CASSLQGVGNTIYF. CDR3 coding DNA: TGTGCCAGCAGCTTACAGGGGGTTGGAAACACCATATATTTT.

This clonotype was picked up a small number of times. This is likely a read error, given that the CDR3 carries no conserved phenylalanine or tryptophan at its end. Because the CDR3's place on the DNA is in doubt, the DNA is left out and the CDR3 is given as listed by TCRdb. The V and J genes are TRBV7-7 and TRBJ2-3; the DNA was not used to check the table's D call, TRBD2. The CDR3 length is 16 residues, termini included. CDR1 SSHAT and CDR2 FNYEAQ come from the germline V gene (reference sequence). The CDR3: CASSPSGIQETQYFGP.